This T cell receptor beta chain was sequenced for a study of human T cells and chemical hapten exposure. The CDR3 contains 14 residues. Germline CDR1 and CDR2: MDHEN and SYDVKM. Unmatched junction bases numbered 10, after V lost 6 bases and J lost 7 bases. The time point here: pre-sensitization, week 0. Treatment meaning: therapeutic diphenylcyclopropenone sensitization with weekly scalp DPC. The template was total RNA from unfractionated whole blood. MiXCR, applied by TCRdb to the RACE reads, yields one record per CDR3 protein. The table includes around 250,000 distinct CDR3 sequences, approximately 8.4% detected once.

The input for sequencing was whole blood, taken in connection with sensitization to the hapten diphenylcyclopropenone (DPC). This chain links TRBV28 with TRBJ2-7; 9 nucleotides match TRBD2. The sequence was obtained from a woman in her 40s with alopecia areata. Some clones in this sample may be carry-over from other donors' samples. CDR3 sequence: CASSTGLAVGEQYF. In DNA, the CDR3 is TGTGCCAGCAGCACGGGACTAGCTGTGGGGGAGCAGTACTTC.